The entry below describes one T cell receptor beta chain. These data originate in a study of blood T cell repertoires in COVID-19. Study overall: The United States, Italy and Spain supplied acute and convalescent COVID-19 samples.

Profiling relied on immunoSEQ multiplex PCR, and the TCRdb table lists in-frame clones only, not all of them. The table records roughly 260,000 clones, approximately 89% of them present only once. The sequenced material came from peripheral blood. The receptor was derived from a woman aged 45-65 years with acute or convalescent COVID-19.

The CDR3 loop reads CASSIDSRTVYEQYF. CDR3 DNA: TGTGCCAGTAGTATAGATTCTAGGACAGTCTACGAGCAGTACTTC. The rearrangement links TRBV19 to TRBJ2-7, with D possibly matching TRBD1 (6 bases). This CDR3 region has 15 residues. Germline V gene lookup returns CDR1 LNHDA and CDR2 SQIVND (reference sequence). V was clipped by 0 bases and J by 3 bases, with 12 bases between them.